The present TCR beta chain was sequenced within a study of control samples from healthy donors and cancer patients. This clone was seen once. Trimming cost V 6 bases and J 3 bases; bases outside gene matches: 3. This CDR3 has 14 amino acids. The germline V gene has CDR1 LNHDA and CDR2 SQIVND (reference sequence). The repertoire was sequenced with immunoSEQ multiplex PCR; TCRdb's copy has only in-frame clones and lacks some. The sample consists of about 160,000 clones, approximately 93% of them appearing once. The receptor comes from a man between 18 and 29 years old in good health. Sequenced material: blood. This chain links TRBV19 with TRBJ2-1; TRBD1 agrees at 9 bases. CDR3 nucleotide sequence: TGTGCCAGTAGGAGGGACAGGGACTACAATGAGCAGTTCTTC. This codes for CASRRDRDYNEQFF.